This T cell receptor beta chain was sequenced in a study of PD-1 and CTLA-4 blockade in melanoma. Clones were sequenced by immunoSEQ multiplex PCR, and TCRdb holds only the in-frame ones, with some missing. The sample yields about 30,000 clones, 88% seen once. CDR1 and CDR2 (germline): MNHEY, SVGAGI. The CDR3 extends over 13 amino acids. Trimming pared 6 bases from V and 3 bases from J, leaving 9 bases between. This chain joins TRBV6-5 and TRBJ1-5; no clear D gene. This TCR came from a human donor with melanoma. This material consisted of CD8+ T cells from peripheral blood, taken from a patient given anti-PD-1 treatment. CDR3 coding DNA: TGTGCCAGCAGAACGGGTTTCAATCAGCCCCAGCATTTT. Amino acids: CASRTGFNQPQHF.